What follows are 22 T cell receptor beta chains derived from one specimen sequenced in a study of blood T cell repertoires in COVID-19. Assay used: immunoSEQ multiplex PCR; TCRdb lists only in-frame clones, some missing. The repertoire consists of 95,000 to 150,000 clones, with 82% occurring once and the leading ten covering 4% to 5.5%. Sequencing input: peripheral blood. The source of these receptors is an older woman with acute or convalescent COVID-19.

V gene TRBV30 combines with J gene TRBJ2-1; the match to TRBD2 covers 10 bases. The CDR3 totals 16 residues. Trimming removed 0 bases from V and 4 bases from J; junction bases left unmatched: 6. Per germline, CDR1 GTSNPN and CDR2 SVGIG (reference sequence). The CDR3 region has the DNA TGTGCCTGGAGTGTATTCGGGACTAGCGCATACAATGAGCAGTTCTTC. Protein sequence: CAWSVFGTSAYNEQFF.

The rearrangement links TRBV7-2 to TRBJ2-1; 9 bases line up with TRBD2. The germline V gene encodes CDR1 SGHTA and CDR2 FQGNSA. V lost 2 bases and J lost 8; bases outside the gene matches: 4. The CDR3 sequence is 14 residues long. The CDR3 reads CASSLRGGVDEQFF. CDR3 coding DNA: TGTGCCAGCAGCTTACGCGGGGGGGTCGATGAGCAGTTCTTC.

The rearrangement uses TRBV7-8 and TRBJ2-5; TRBD1 is a possible D gene (6 bases). Germline values: CDR1 SGHVS, CDR2 FQNEAQ. The CDR3 sequence is 13 residues long. Trimming stripped 5 bases from V and 7 bases from J, with 14 bases between. CDR3 sequence reads: CASSAGVQGTQYF. The CDR3 DNA follows: TGTGCCAGCAGCGCAGGGGTTCAGGGGACCCAGTACTTC.

The gene calls are TRBV20-1 and TRBJ2-7, with D perhaps matching TRBD2 (5 bases). Germline lookup yields CDR1 DFQATT and CDR2 SNEGSKA (reference sequence). The CDR3 contains 11 residues. Trimming cost V 3 bases and J 4 bases, with 7 bases left between them. The CDR3 region has the DNA TGCAGTGCTAGTTCGGGGTACGAGCAGTACTTC. Translating gives CSASSGYEQYF.

This chain connects TRBV3-1 (or the pseudogene TRBV3-2) to TRBJ2-3, with 7 bases fitting TRBD2. Germline loops: CDR1 LGHDT, CDR2 YNNKEL (reference sequence). This CDR3 has 16 residues. V shed 2 bases, J shed 2 bases, and the junction held 7 bases outside the gene matches. DNA for the CDR3: TGTGCCAGCAGCCAAATAGGGCGGGGGTCCACAGATACGCAGTATTTT. Protein: CASSQIGRGSTDTQYF.

The V call is TRBV2, the J call TRBJ1-5; D might be TRBD1 (6 bases). Per the germline V gene, CDR1 is SNHLY and CDR2 is FYNNEI. Trimming removed 4 bases at V and 7 bases at J, with 17 bases between. The CDR3 runs to 15 residues. The CDR3 coding sequence is TGTGCCAGCAGTGTCGGACCCAAGGGGGACCAGCCCCAGCATTTT. Its translation is CASSVGPKGDQPQHF.

This clone was observed once. The chain has TRBV7-3 and TRBJ1-1; 7 bases are shared with TRBD1. V trimming: 5 bases; J trimming: 4 bases; junction bases outside the gene matches: 4. The CDR3 extends over 13 amino acids. The V gene's germline CDR1 is SGHTA and CDR2 FQGTGA. Here the CDR3 DNA reads TGTGCCAGCAGCACAGGGGTCGGCACTGAAGCTTTCTTT. Its translation: CASSTGVGTEAFF.

This clone was seen a few times. The CDR3 nucleotides are TGTGCCTGGAGGGGCAGGACTAACTATGGCTACACCTTC. It translates to CAWRGRTNYGYTF. The chain carries TRBV30 and TRBJ1-2, with no clear D. V dropped 3 bases and J dropped 0 bases, with 8 bases sitting between them. Germline values: CDR1 GTSNPN, CDR2 SVGIG (reference sequence). This CDR3 has 13 amino acids.

The J gene is TRBJ1-3, the V gene TRBV6-5; D perhaps matches TRBD1 (5 bases). The germline CDR1 and CDR2 sequences are MNHEY and SVGAGI. Trimming removed 6 bases at V and 0 bases at J, with 12 bases between. The CDR3 covers 15 residues. The DNA of the CDR3 is TGTGCCAGCAGGGACACAGGATACTCTGGAAACACCATATATTTT. Its protein product is CASRDTGYSGNTIYF.

The chain has TRBV5-4 and TRBJ2-3, with TRBD1 matching 8 bases. Per germline, CDR1 SGHNT and CDR2 YYREEE (reference sequence). Germline trimming cut 4 bases from V and 1 base from J; bases unmatched to any gene: 8. This CDR3 contains 16 residues. The DNA of the CDR3 is TGTGCCAGCAGCGTCGGATCACAGGGGGGCACAGATACGCAGTATTTT. Protein product: CASSVGSQGGTDTQYF.

J is TRBJ2-6 and V is TRBV9, with D uncertain. The CDR3 is made up of 16 amino acids. Germline CDR1 reads SGDLS; CDR2 reads YYNGEE. Deletions cut 4 bases from V and 1 base from J, with 12 bases between. CDR3 sequence: CASSPGPPSGANVLTF. CDR3 DNA sequence: TGTGCCAGCAGCCCTGGGCCCCCATCTGGGGCCAACGTCCTGACTTTC.

The genes are TRBV7-2 and TRBJ2-7; 8 positions match TRBD2. Germline loops: CDR1 SGHTA, CDR2 FQGNSA. V was pared by 1 base and J by 0 bases, with 2 bases of the junction left unmatched. The CDR3 sequence is 15 residues long. This chain's CDR3 is CASSLVGGDSYEQYV. The CDR3, as DNA: TGTGCCAGCAGCTTAGTCGGGGGGGACTCCTACGAGCAGTACGTC.

A few counts support this clone. The chain recombines TRBV5-6 with TRBJ2-2; D not certain. The ends were cut back, 1 base at V and 4 bases at J, with 8 bases in the middle. Germline CDR1 is SGHDT and CDR2 is YYEEEE. The CDR3 is 14 amino acids. DNA of the CDR3: TGTGCCAGCAGCTTGATAATTTCCACCGGGGAGCTGTTTTTT. Protein sequence: CASSLIISTGELFF.

J is TRBJ1-1 and V is TRBV11-3, with 7 bases that match TRBD1. This CDR3 is built from 13 residues. The V gene's germline CDR1 is SGHNT and CDR2 YENEEA. V lost 3 bases and J lost 11; bases outside the gene matches: 9. The CDR3 protein is CASSFRDSRDAFF. The CDR3 DNA sequence: TGTGCCAGCAGCTTCCGGGACAGCAGGGACGCTTTCTTT. The whole variable domain, filled in from reference TRBV11-3 and TRBJ1-1, reads EAGVVQSPRYKIIEKKQPVAFWCNPISGHNTLYWYLQNLGQGPELLIRYENEEAVDDSQLPKDRFSAERLKGVDSTLKIQPAELGDSAVYLCASSFRDSRDAFFGQGTRLTVV.

Only one count was recorded for this clone. V is TRBV9 and J is TRBJ2-2; the match to TRBD2 covers 7 bases. Germline CDR1 is SGDLS and CDR2 is YYNGEE. The CDR3 contains 13 residues. V was clipped by 7 bases and J by 6 bases; unmatched bases: 6. This chain's CDR3 is CASGQGRAGELFF. The CDR3 DNA sequence: TGTGCCAGCGGGCAAGGGAGGGCCGGGGAGCTGTTTTTT.

The rearrangement uses TRBV2 and TRBJ2-2; D is unresolved. Trimming pared 6 bases from V and 3 bases from J, leaving 5 bases between. CDR1 and CDR2 (germline): SNHLY, FYNNEI. The CDR3 is 12 residues long. The chain's CDR3 is CASSEDTGELFF. The CDR3 nucleotides read TGTGCCAGCAGCGAGGACACCGGGGAGCTGTTTTTT.

V and J are TRBV25-1 and TRBJ2-3, with TRBD1 matching over 9 bases. In germline, CDR1 is MGHDK, CDR2 SYGVNS. The CDR3 length is 13 residues. J was trimmed by 7 bases and V by 6 bases; bases with no gene match: 5. DNA of the CDR3: TGTGCCAGCAGACAGGGGGCGAGGTATACGCAGTATTTT. Residues: CASRQGARYTQYF.

The chain has TRBV6-6 and TRBJ2-7; 9 bases are shared with TRBD1. Trimming at V came to 8 bases and at J to 2 bases, leaving 7 bases not matched to a gene. There are 14 residues in the CDR3. CDR1 and CDR2 from the germline V gene are MNHNY and SVGAGI (reference sequence). CDR3 sequence (DNA): TGTGCCAGCCAGTCAGGGACAGGGACCTACGAGCAGTACTTC. This translates into CASQSGTGTYEQYF.

The chain joins TRBV4-3 to TRBJ1-4; tentatively, D is TRBD1 (6 bases). The CDR3 consists of 14 residues. The germline V gene encodes CDR1 LGHNA and CDR2 YSLEER. Trimming cost V 4 bases and J 2 bases, with 8 bases left between them. CDR3 DNA: TGCGCCAGCAGCCTAGACAGGACTAATGAAAAACTGTTTTTT. As protein: CASSLDRTNEKLFF.

This clone was observed a few times. The chain employs TRBV18 and TRBJ2-3; 7 bases align to TRBD1. CDR1 KGHSH and CDR2 LQKENI come from the germline V gene. Unmatched junction bases numbered 4, after V lost 2 bases and J lost 5 bases. The CDR3 length is 14 residues. The CDR3 nucleotides are TGTGCCAGCTCACCAGTGACAGGGCAAGATACGCAGTATTTT. Translation: CASSPVTGQDTQYF. Based on the CDR3 plus reference TRBV18 and TRBJ2-3, the full variable domain is NAGVMQNPRHLVRRRGQEARLRCSPMKGHSHVYWYRQLPEEGLKFMVYLQKENIIDESGMPKERFSAEFPKEGPSILRIQQVVRGDSAAYFCASSPVTGQDTQYFGPGTRLTVL.

The rearrangement joins TRBV6-5 to TRBJ1-1, with 7 bases matching TRBD1. Germline V gene lookup returns CDR1 MNHEY and CDR2 SVGAGI. The length of the CDR3 is 14 residues. J was trimmed by 0 bases and V by 6 bases; bases with no gene match: 4. For the CDR3, the DNA is TGTGCCAGCAGGTACAGGGGCTTGAACACTGAAGCTTTCTTT. This codes for CASRYRGLNTEAFF.

J is TRBJ2-1 and V is TRBV5-4, with 9 bases fitting TRBD1. Germline CDR1 and CDR2: SGHNT and YYREEE (reference sequence). Unmatched junction bases numbered 10, after V lost 4 bases and J lost 8 bases. This CDR3 is 15 amino acids long. The CDR3 DNA reads TGTGCCAGCAGCCCCTGGGACAGGGCTTCCTATGAGCAGTTCTTC. Encoded protein: CASSPWDRASYEQFF. The full variable domain, rest sourced from reference TRBV5-4 and TRBJ2-1, is ETGVTQSPTHLIKTRGQQVTLRCSSQSGHNTVSWYQQALGQGPQFIFQYYREEENGRGNFPPRFSGLQFPNYSSELNVNALELDDSALYLCASSPWDRASYEQFFGPGTRLTVL.